What follows are 9 T cell receptor beta chains derived from one specimen sequenced in a study of blood T cell repertoires in COVID-19. Assay: immunoSEQ multiplex PCR; the TCRdb copy retains only in-frame clones and omits some. The repertoire consists of approximately 500,000 clones, with roughly nine tenths occurring once and the leading ten covering 0.8% to 0.9%. Material: peripheral blood. The receptors were sampled from a man aged 18 to 29 with COVID-19, enrolled during active disease.

This chain links TRBV19 with TRBJ2-7, with D perhaps TRBD2 (6 bases). This CDR3 is built from 17 residues. Germline V gene lookup returns CDR1 LNHDA and CDR2 SQIVND (reference sequence). Deletions cut 4 bases from V and 0 bases from J, with 19 bases between. CDR3 in amino acids: CASSTRGDSRSSYEQYF. CDR3 bases: TGTGCCAGTAGTACCCGAGGGGACTCAAGGAGCTCCTACGAGCAGTACTTC.

The rearrangement joins TRBV24-1 to TRBJ2-3, with D hard to call. Trimming shortened V by 5 bases and J by 6 bases, and 5 bases separated the two germline ends. The CDR3 sequence is 11 residues long. CDR1 and CDR2 from the germline V gene are KGHDR and SFDVKD. The DNA for the CDR3 is TGTGCCACCAGTGTTGCGGATACGCAGTATTTT. This codes for CATSVADTQYF.

This chain links TRBV11-3 with TRBJ2-7; tentatively, D is TRBD2 (5 bases). In germline, CDR1 is SGHNT, CDR2 YENEEA. Trimming removed 3 bases from V and 3 bases from J, with 6 bases in between. This CDR3 is built from 12 residues. DNA for the CDR3: TGTGCCAGCAGCTTTGCGGGCTACGAGCAGTACTTC. Amino acid sequence: CASSFAGYEQYF.

The V and J genes are TRBV14 and TRBJ2-7; D not certain. Germline values: CDR1 SGHDN, CDR2 FVKESK. V was shortened by 4 bases and J by 2 bases, with 15 bases between the two germline ends. This CDR3 comprises 15 residues. The CDR3 nucleotides read TGTGCCAGCAGCCCCGTTGGCCAGCGACCCTACGAGCAGTACTTC. Its protein is CASSPVGQRPYEQYF.

This rearrangement joins TRBV4-1 to TRBJ2-1; 9 bases are a match to TRBD2. V lost 3 bases to trimming and J lost 8 bases; unmatched junction nucleotides: 11. There are 16 residues in the CDR3. Per the germline V gene, CDR1 is MGHRA and CDR2 is YSYEKL. In DNA form, the CDR3 reads TGCGCCAGCAGCCAGTCGGACAGCGGGAGGTGGGATGAGCAGTTCTTC. It translates to CASSQSDSGRWDEQFF.

This chain connects TRBV19 to TRBJ2-3; 10 positions agree with TRBD1. The CDR3 totals 15 residues. The V segment lost 4 bases and the J segment 3 bases; nucleotides outside the gene matches: 4. Per the germline V gene, CDR1 is LNHDA and CDR2 is SQIVND (reference sequence). CDR3 residues: CASSTRQGATDTQYF. The CDR3 DNA sequence: TGTGCCAGTAGTACACGACAGGGGGCTACAGATACGCAGTATTTT. The variable domain in full, with the rest retrieved from reference TRBV19 and TRBJ2-3, is DGGITQSPKYLFRKEGQNVTLSCEQNLNHDAMYWYRQDPGQGLRLIYYSQIVNDFQKGDIAEGYSVSREKKESFPLTVTSAQKNPTAFYLCASSTRQGATDTQYFGPGTRLTVL.

The chain couples TRBV19 to TRBJ1-4; 7 bases agree with TRBD1. There are 14 residues in the CDR3. Trimming cost V 6 bases and J 4 bases; bases outside gene matches: 5. CDR1 is LNHDA and CDR2 is SQIVND in the germline V gene (reference sequence). The CDR3 DNA reads TGTGCCAGTAGGAGGAACAGGGGTAATGAAAAACTGTTTTTT. It translates to CASRRNRGNEKLFF.

CDR3 sequence reads: CASRQGAGGYEQYF. CDR3 DNA: TGTGCCAGCCGACAGGGGGCTGGGGGGTACGAGCAGTACTTC. The rearrangement uses TRBV27 and TRBJ2-7; TRBD1 matches 10 bases. The V gene's germline CDR1 is MNHEY and CDR2 SMNVEV (reference sequence). Losses at the gene ends were 8 bases for V and 4 bases for J; bases not matched to a gene: 8. This CDR3 has 14 amino acids.

This sequence joins TRBV12-3 or TRBV12-4 and TRBJ1-1, with 8 bases that match TRBD1. The CDR3 loop spans 13 amino acids. With V trimmed by 5 bases and J by 4 bases, 3 bases remained unmatched. The CDR3 loop reads CASSIGQGTEAFF. CDR3 nucleotide sequence: TGTGCCAGCAGTATCGGACAGGGCACTGAAGCTTTCTTT.